Each of the 9 T cell receptor beta chains below was sequenced from the same sample in a study of T cell responses to AZD1222 COVID-19 vaccine. Profiled with immunoSEQ multiplex PCR; TCRdb holds only in-frame clones, not every one. The data hold 98,000 or so clones, with 70% to 90% observed a single time. This sample comprised peripheral blood, obtained on day 0 of AZD1222 vaccination. All receptors come from an adult in good health.

The chain carries TRBV3-1 (or the pseudogene TRBV3-2) and TRBJ1-1; D may be TRBD1 (5 bases). Germline V gives CDR1 LGHDT, CDR2 YNNKEL (reference sequence). The V and J ends lost 2 bases and 3 bases respectively, with 16 bases between them. The CDR3 is 16 amino acids. This chain's CDR3 is CASSQFRVGGDTEAFF. The CDR3 DNA reads as TGTGCCAGCAGCCAATTTAGGGTAGGAGGGGACACTGAAGCTTTCTTT.

The V and J genes are TRBV27 and TRBJ1-2; TRBD1 aligns across 9 bases. Trimming at V came to 2 bases and at J to 4 bases, leaving 5 bases not matched to a gene. The germline CDR1 and CDR2 sequences are MNHEY and SMNVEV (reference sequence). The CDR3 is 15 amino acids. As DNA, the CDR3 is TGTGCCAGCAGTTTACGGACAGGGGCGAGCTATGGCTACACCTTC. As protein: CASSLRTGASYGYTF.

The CDR3 is CAISGDLGPQFF. CDR3 bases: TGTGCCATCAGTGGGGACTTGGGTCCCCAGTTCTTC. This chain uses TRBV10-3 with TRBJ2-1; a possible D gene is TRBD2 (6 bases). V gave up 4 bases and J gave up 13 bases, with 14 bases separating them. The CDR3 extends over 12 amino acids. Germline loops: CDR1 ENHRY, CDR2 SYGVKD.

This clone came up a few times. The chain employs TRBV5-1 and TRBJ1-2; the D gene is possibly TRBD1 (5 bases). In germline, CDR1 is SGHRS, CDR2 YFSETQ. Trimming took 2 bases from V and 5 from J, leaving 13 bases between them. This CDR3 is 14 amino acids long. CDR3 sequence reads: CASSFGGTGYGYTF. The CDR3 DNA sequence: TGCGCCAGCAGCTTTGGGGGGACGGGGTATGGCTACACCTTC.

J is TRBJ2-7 and V is TRBV3-1 (or the pseudogene TRBV3-2); D gene ambiguous. CDR3 length equals 13 residues. Trimming took off 3 bases at V and 0 bases at J, with 6 bases between the two ends. Germline assignment: CDR1 LGHDT and CDR2 YNNKEL (reference sequence). The CDR3 bases are TGTGCCAGCAGCCAGGCTAGCTCCTACGAGCAGTACTTC. Its protein is CASSQASSYEQYF.

The V and J genes are TRBV5-1 and TRBJ1-1; tentatively, D is TRBD1 (6 bases). This CDR3 comprises 15 residues. Germline lookup yields CDR1 SGHRS and CDR2 YFSETQ. Trimming pared 3 bases from V and 0 bases from J, leaving 12 bases between. CDR3 nucleotide sequence: TGCGCCAGCAGCTCAACCACAGGGATGAACACTGAAGCTTTCTTT. Encoded protein: CASSSTTGMNTEAFF.

The V call is TRBV29-1, the J call TRBJ2-5; D possibly uses TRBD1 or TRBD2 (6 bases each). CDR3 size: 13 residues. V dropped 5 bases and J dropped 0 bases, with 10 bases sitting between them. The germline V gene encodes CDR1 SQVTM and CDR2 ANQGSEA. Here the CDR3 DNA reads TGCAGCGTTCGGGGGCCGTACCAAGAGACCCAGTACTTC. This sequence encodes CSVRGPYQETQYF.

The gene calls are TRBV18 and TRBJ1-2; the D gene is possibly TRBD1 (6 bases). Germline values: CDR1 KGHSH, CDR2 LQKENI. The CDR3 has 15 amino acids. Trimming removed 2 bases at V and 6 bases at J, with 16 bases between. CDR3: CASSPNTPGVDGYTF. In nucleotides, the CDR3 is TGTGCCAGCTCACCAAACACTCCAGGGGTAGATGGCTACACCTTC.

The chain recombines TRBV2 with TRBJ2-3; TRBD2 matches at 9 bases. With V trimmed by 6 bases and J by 8 bases, 12 bases remained unmatched. The CDR3 totals 15 residues. Germline CDR1 SNHLY, CDR2 FYNNEI. The CDR3 loop is CASRVAGGPLSTQYF. CDR3 DNA: TGTGCCAGCAGGGTGGCGGGGGGGCCCTTGTCTACGCAGTATTTT.